This TCR beta chain is drawn from a study of monozygotic twins with inflammatory bowel disease. Investigators extracted total RNA from whole blood and did not sort T cells. A note on this clonotype: Its antigen is unknown.

Germline V gene sequence: CDR1 SEHNR, CDR2 FQNEAQ (reference sequence). CDR3 length: 15 amino acids. Points from the study as a whole: Limited power may explain why concordant and discordant twins showed no difference in repertoire similarity.

Nested PCRs (approximately 17 and 9 cycles, two total) were applied to TCRalpha and TCRbeta cDNA. TCRdb reprocessed the 5' RACE reads, with one entry per CDR3 protein and no DNA. This listing includes more than 300,000 distinct CDR3 sequences. Source material: blood. This clonotype originated in a human donor with ulcerative colitis or Crohn's disease, or a healthy co-twin of an affected twin (not recorded which). The gene calls are TRBV7-9 and TRBJ2-3; TCRdb reports TRBD1, a call that lacks DNA to check it against. CDR3 loop: CASSSPSDLTDTQYF.